A selection of T cell receptor beta chains follows, all from one sample in a study of neoadjuvant nivolumab and ipilimumab in lung cancer. TCRdb's table, derived via immunoSEQ multiplex PCR, lists solely in-frame clones and lacks some. The table has some 10,000 clones, about 80% seen once. The starting material was tumor tissue, obtained after neoadjuvant nivolumab, alone or with ipilimumab, at or shortly before surgery. The receptors derive from an adult with non-small cell lung cancer. CDR3s include the opening cysteine and the closing phenylalanine or tryptophan. D genes are given only for firm matches. Not all rows give a size; the values are once, few, many and, for expanded clones, a class.

>TRBD2|TRBJ2-7|large|TRBV10-3
CATGLAGGLGEQYF
TGTGCCACGGGACTAGCGGGAGGGCTTGGCGAGCAGTACTTC
>-|TRBJ2-5|-|TRBV5-1
CASSLVSLQTPFQETQYF
TGCGCCAGCAGCTTGGTTTCCCTCCAGACACCCTTCCAAGAGACCCAGTACTTC
>-|TRBJ2-1|-|TRBV5-1
CASRSPRRNEQFF
TGCGCCAGCAGATCTCCTAGGCGGAATGAGCAGTTCTTC
>TRBD1|TRBJ1-5|-|TRBV9
CASSLGQGESQPQHF
TGTGCCAGCAGCTTAGGACAGGGGGAAAGTCAGCCCCAGCATTTT
>-|TRBJ2-5|-|TRBV2
CARRIRETQYF
TGTGCCAGACGAATTAGGGAGACCCAGTACTTC
>TRBD1|TRBJ1-4|-|TRBV18
CASSPPGQGATNEKLFF
TGTGCCAGCTCACCCCCGGGACAGGGGGCGACTAATGAAAAACTGTTTTTT
>TRBD2|TRBJ2-2|-|TRBV27
CASRTYGRTNTGELFF
TGTGCCAGCAGAACCTACGGGAGGACGAACACCGGGGAGCTGTTTTTT
>-|TRBJ2-3|-|TRBV7-8
CASSPGYGLATDTQYF
TGTGCCAGCAGCCCGGGGTATGGACTCGCAACAGATACGCAGTATTTT
>-|TRBJ2-4|-|TRBV7-2
CASSPLGKNIQYF
TGTGCCAGCAGCCCGTTGGGCAAAAACATTCAGTACTTC
>-|TRBJ2-7|-|TRBV5-1
CASSKDTGTYEQYF
TGCGCCAGCAGCAAGGACACGGGTACCTACGAGCAGTACTTC
>-|TRBJ2-1|-|TRBV30
CAWSLLADYNEQFF
TGTGCCTGGAGTTTATTAGCGGACTACAATGAGCAGTTCTTC
>-|TRBJ1-5|once|TRBV4-1
CASSLQDMVRDQPQHF
TGCGCCAGCAGCCTGCAAGACATGGTTAGGGATCAGCCCCAGCATTTT
>TRBD2|TRBJ2-3|-|TRBV29-1
CSVGSEAGTSDTQYF
TGCAGCGTTGGTTCTGAAGCGGGAACTTCAGATACGCAGTATTTT
>-|TRBJ2-2|-|TRBV10-3
CAISDPKGGTNTGELFF
TGTGCCATCAGTGACCCAAAAGGGGGGACGAACACCGGGGAGCTGTTTTTT
>-|TRBJ2-2|-|TRBV7-8
CASSLVSGSGELFF
TGTGCCAGCAGCTTAGTTTCTGGGTCCGGGGAGCTGTTTTTT
>-|TRBJ2-3|once|TRBV5-6
CASNGGWGSGATDTQYF
TGTGCCAGCAACGGCGGCTGGGGGTCCGGGGCCACAGATACGCAGTATTTT
>TRBD2|TRBJ2-7|-|TRBV29-1
CSVEFSGSYEQYF
TGCAGCGTTGAATTTAGCGGGAGTTACGAGCAGTACTTC
>-|TRBJ2-3|-|TRBV6-6
CASSYTADTQYF
TGTGCCAGCAGTTACACGGCAGATACGCAGTATTTT
>-|TRBJ1-2|once|TRBV29-1
CSVEGADSFYGYTF
TGCAGCGTTGAGGGGGCAGACAGTTTCTATGGCTACACCTTC
>-|TRBJ2-7|-|TRBV5-1
CASRGEGLDEQYF
TGCGCCAGCAGAGGGGAAGGGCTGGACGAGCAGTACTTC
>TRBD2|TRBJ2-2|-|TRBV5-1
CASSGGTSGSNTGELFF
TGCGCCAGCAGCGGGGGGACTAGCGGCTCGAACACCGGGGAGCTGTTTTTT
>-|TRBJ2-4|-|TRBV9
CASSGAKNIQYF
TGTGCCAGCAGCGGGGCCAAAAACATTCAGTACTTC
>TRBD1|TRBJ2-7|-|TRBV5-1
CASSPTVIGDRDHEQYF
TGCGCCAGCAGCCCGACGGTGATCGGGGACAGGGACCACGAGCAGTACTTC
>-|TRBJ1-1|once|TRBV30
CGIGGQSGLEAFF
TGTGGTATCGGCGGACAGTCGGGATTAGAAGCTTTCTTT
>-|TRBJ2-3|-|TRBV28
CASSLMNRPDTQYF
TGTGCCAGCAGTTTGATGAATCGTCCAGATACGCAGTATTTT
>TRBD1|TRBJ1-5|-|TRBV27
CASSPTQGAKGQPQHF
TGTGCCAGCAGTCCTACACAGGGGGCTAAGGGTCAGCCCCAGCATTTT
>TRBD1|TRBJ2-7|-|TRBV15
CATSRGQGRSYEQYF
TGTGCCACCAGCAGAGGACAGGGACGCTCCTACGAGCAGTACTTC
>-|TRBJ2-7|-|TRBV10-1
CASSESGGNEQYF
TGCGCCAGCAGTGAGTCCGGAGGGAACGAGCAGTACTTC
>-|TRBJ2-1|-|TRBV7-2
CASSQQRYNEQFF
TGTGCCAGCAGCCAACAGAGATACAATGAGCAGTTCTTC
>TRBD2|TRBJ2-7|-|TRBV5-4
CASSLGLAGDGYEQYF
TGTGCCAGCAGCTTGGGACTAGCGGGAGACGGCTACGAGCAGTACTTC
>-|TRBJ2-3|-|TRBV5-6
CASSWFGGSSTDTQYF
TGTGCCAGCAGCTGGTTTGGGGGGTCTAGCACAGATACGCAGTATTTT
>-|TRBJ1-3|-|TRBV6-5
CATRDRRNTIYF
TGTGCCACACGGGATAGAAGAAACACCATATATTTT
>TRBD2|TRBJ2-7|-|TRBV9
CASSVVGRAGEPYEQYF
TGTGCCAGCAGCGTAGTCGGGAGAGCGGGGGAGCCCTACGAGCAGTACTTC
>-|TRBJ2-5|once|TRBV27
CASIWGETQYF
TGTGCCAGCATTTGGGGTGAGACCCAGTACTTC
>-|TRBJ2-1|-|TRBV29-1
CSVAMRSYNEQFF
TGCAGCGTTGCAATGCGTTCCTACAATGAGCAGTTCTTC
>-|TRBJ1-3|-|TRBV29-1
CSASSSGNTIYF
TGCAGCGCATCGAGCTCTGGAAACACCATATATTTT
>-|TRBJ2-3|once|TRBV18
CASSPSPDPTDTQYF
TGTGCCAGCTCACCATCGCCTGACCCCACAGATACGCAGTATTTT
>-|TRBJ2-3|few|TRBV10-3
CAISWDSTDTQYF
TGTGCCATCAGTTGGGACAGCACAGATACGCAGTATTTT
>-|TRBJ2-2|few|TRBV9
CASSVLNGELFF
TGTGCCAGCAGCGTACTTAACGGGGAGCTGTTTTTT
>TRBD1|TRBJ1-3|-|TRBV6-5
CASSLTGSGNTIYF
TGTGCCAGCAGTTTGACAGGGTCTGGAAACACCATATATTTT
>-|TRBJ2-3|-|TRBV5-4
CASSPRGPSTDTQYF
TGTGCCAGCAGCCCCCGGGGACCTAGCACAGATACGCAGTATTTT
>TRBD1|TRBJ2-7|-|TRBV18
CASGQGDPYEQYF
TGTGCCAGTGGACAGGGGGACCCCTACGAGCAGTACTTC
>-|TRBJ2-5|-|TRBV5-1
CASSLGILAYQETQYF
TGCGCCAGCAGCTTGGGAATTCTAGCGTACCAAGAGACCCAGTACTTC
>-|TRBJ2-7|-|TRBV18
CASSSSKQGWEQYF
TGTGCCAGCTCCTCCTCAAAACAGGGCTGGGAGCAGTACTTC
>TRBD2|TRBJ2-7|-|TRBV5-4
CASSRTRFSTYEQYF
TGTGCCAGCAGCCGGACTAGATTCTCTACCTACGAGCAGTACTTC
>TRBD2|TRBJ2-5|-|TRBV6-1
CASSEGDYSKETQYF
TGTGCCAGCAGTGAAGGGGACTATTCTAAAGAGACCCAGTACTTC
>TRBD1|TRBJ1-1|-|TRBV18
CASSPTGTGGRNTEAFF
TGTGCCAGCTCACCCACCGGGACAGGGGGCAGGAACACTGAAGCTTTCTTT
>TRBD2|TRBJ2-3|-|TRBV7-9
CASSLALTSGSNTQYF
TGTGCCAGCAGCTTAGCGCTAACTAGCGGGAGTAACACGCAGTATTTT
>TRBD1|TRBJ1-1|-|TRBV7-9
CASSLWGQGDDTEAFF
TGTGCCAGCAGCTTATGGGGACAGGGGGACGACACTGAAGCTTTCTTT
>-|TRBJ2-7|few|TRBV10-2
CASSESGGAAYEQYF
TGCGCCAGCAGTGAGTCGGGGGGAGCGGCCTACGAGCAGTACTTC
>TRBD2|TRBJ2-2|-|TRBV14
CASSSGLAGYLGTGELFF
TGTGCCAGCAGCTCAGGACTAGCGGGGTACTTGGGCACCGGGGAGCTGTTTTTT
>-|TRBJ1-2|-|TRBV11-2
CASSRAYNYGYTF
TGTGCCAGCAGCCGTGCCTACAACTATGGCTACACCTTC
>-|TRBJ1-1|-|TRBV7-2
CASSLSLLNTEAFF
TGTGCCAGCAGCTTAAGCCTCCTGAACACTGAAGCTTTCTTT